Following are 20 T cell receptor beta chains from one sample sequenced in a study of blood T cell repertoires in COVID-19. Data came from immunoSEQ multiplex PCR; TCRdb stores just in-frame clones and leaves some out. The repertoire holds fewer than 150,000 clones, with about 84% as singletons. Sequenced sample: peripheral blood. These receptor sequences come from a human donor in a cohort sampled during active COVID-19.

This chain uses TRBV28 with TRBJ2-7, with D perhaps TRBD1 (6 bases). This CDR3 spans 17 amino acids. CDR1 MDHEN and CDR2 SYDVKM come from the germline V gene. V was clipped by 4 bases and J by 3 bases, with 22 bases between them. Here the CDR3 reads CASSSRGLRGSFYEQYF. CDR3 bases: TGTGCCAGCAGTTCAAGGGGCTTGAGGGGGAGCTTCTACGAGCAGTACTTC.

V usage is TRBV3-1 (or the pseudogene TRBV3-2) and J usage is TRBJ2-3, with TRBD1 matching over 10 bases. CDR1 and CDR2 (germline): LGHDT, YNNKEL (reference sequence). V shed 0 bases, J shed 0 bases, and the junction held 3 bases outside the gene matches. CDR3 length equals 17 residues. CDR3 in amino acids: CASSQDRTGGSTDTQYF. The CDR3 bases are TGTGCCAGCAGCCAAGATCGGACAGGGGGAAGCACAGATACGCAGTATTTT.

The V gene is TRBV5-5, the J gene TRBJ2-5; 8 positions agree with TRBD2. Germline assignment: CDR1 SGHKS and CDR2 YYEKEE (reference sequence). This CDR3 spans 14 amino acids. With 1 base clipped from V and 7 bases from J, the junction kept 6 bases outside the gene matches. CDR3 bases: TGTGCCAGCAGCTTGTTAAGCGCGGGAGGGACCCAGTACTTC. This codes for CASSLLSAGGTQYF.

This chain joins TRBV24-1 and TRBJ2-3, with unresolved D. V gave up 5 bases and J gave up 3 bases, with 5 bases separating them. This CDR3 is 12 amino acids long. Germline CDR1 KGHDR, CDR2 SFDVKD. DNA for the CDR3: TGTGCCACCAGTGCCGGGACAGATACGCAGTATTTT. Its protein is CATSAGTDTQYF.

CDR3 sequence (DNA): TGTGCCAGCAGCCCTTCAACGTCGGGACAGTATGAAAAACTGTTTTTT. Protein sequence: CASSPSTSGQYEKLFF. The chain uses TRBV5-6 and TRBJ1-4; 7 positions match TRBD1. CDR1 is SGHDT, CDR2 YYEEEE, per germline. The CDR3 is 16 amino acids. The junction had 12 bases not matched to a gene; V was cut back by 4 bases and J by 6 bases.

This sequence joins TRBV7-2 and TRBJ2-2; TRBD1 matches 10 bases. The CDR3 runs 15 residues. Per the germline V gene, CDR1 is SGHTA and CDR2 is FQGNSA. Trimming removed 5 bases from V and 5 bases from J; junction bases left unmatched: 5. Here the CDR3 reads CASSSDRGQTGELFF. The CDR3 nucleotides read TGTGCCAGCAGCAGCGACAGGGGGCAAACCGGGGAGCTGTTTTTT.

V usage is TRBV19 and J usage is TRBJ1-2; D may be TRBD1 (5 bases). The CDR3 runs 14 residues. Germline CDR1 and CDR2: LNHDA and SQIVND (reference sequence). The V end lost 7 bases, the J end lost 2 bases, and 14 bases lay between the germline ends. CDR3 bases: TGTGCCAGTATCCCCCCAGGGCTCAACTATGGCTACACCTTC. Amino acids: CASIPPGLNYGYTF.

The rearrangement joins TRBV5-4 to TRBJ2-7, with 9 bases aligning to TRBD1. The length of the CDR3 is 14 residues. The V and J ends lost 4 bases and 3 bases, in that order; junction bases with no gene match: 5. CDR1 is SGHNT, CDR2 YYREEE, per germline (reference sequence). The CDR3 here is CASSIPGQGYEQYF. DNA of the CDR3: TGTGCCAGCAGCATTCCGGGACAGGGCTACGAGCAGTACTTC.

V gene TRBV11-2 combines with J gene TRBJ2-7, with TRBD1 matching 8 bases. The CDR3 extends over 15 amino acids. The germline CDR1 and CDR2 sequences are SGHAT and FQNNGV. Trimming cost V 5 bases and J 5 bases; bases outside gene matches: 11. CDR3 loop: CASSVPGAGGNEQYF. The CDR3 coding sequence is TGTGCCAGCAGCGTACCGGGGGCAGGGGGCAACGAGCAGTACTTC.

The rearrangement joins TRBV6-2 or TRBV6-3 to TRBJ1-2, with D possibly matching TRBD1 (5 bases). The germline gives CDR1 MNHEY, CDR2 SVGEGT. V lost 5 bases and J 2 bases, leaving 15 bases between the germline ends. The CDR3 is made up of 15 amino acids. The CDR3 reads CASSTIHRGNYGYTF. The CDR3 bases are TGTGCCAGCAGTACAATTCACCGGGGGAACTATGGCTACACCTTC.

The chain's CDR3 is CASSDGGYGYTF. The CDR3, as DNA: TGTGCCAGCAGTGATGGGGGGTATGGCTACACCTTC. The chain joins TRBV6-1 to TRBJ1-2, with D possibly TRBD1 on 5 matching bases. The V gene's germline CDR1 is MNHNS and CDR2 SASEGT. The CDR3 loop spans 12 amino acids. Trimming removed 3 bases at V and 5 bases at J, with 7 bases between.

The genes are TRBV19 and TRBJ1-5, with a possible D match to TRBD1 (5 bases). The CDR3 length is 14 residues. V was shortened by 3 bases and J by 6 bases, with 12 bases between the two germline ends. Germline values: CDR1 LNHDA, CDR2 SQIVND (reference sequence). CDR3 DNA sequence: TGTGCCAGTAGTATTAAGGCGCAGGGTCAGCCCCAGCATTTT. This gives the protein CASSIKAQGQPQHF.

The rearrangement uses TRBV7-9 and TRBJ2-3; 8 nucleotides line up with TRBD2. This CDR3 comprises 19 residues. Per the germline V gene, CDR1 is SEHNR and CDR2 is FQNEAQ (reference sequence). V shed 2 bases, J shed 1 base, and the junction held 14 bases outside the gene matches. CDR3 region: CASSLSPSGGARGTDTQYF. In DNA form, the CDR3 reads TGTGCCAGCAGCTTATCCCCCAGCGGGGGCGCGAGGGGCACAGATACGCAGTATTTT.

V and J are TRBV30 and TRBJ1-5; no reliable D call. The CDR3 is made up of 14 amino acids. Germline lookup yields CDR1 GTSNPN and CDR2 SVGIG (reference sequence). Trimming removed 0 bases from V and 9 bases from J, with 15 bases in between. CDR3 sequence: CAWSVGGREGPQHF. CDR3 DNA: TGTGCCTGGAGTGTGGGAGGCCGGGAGGGGCCCCAGCATTTT.

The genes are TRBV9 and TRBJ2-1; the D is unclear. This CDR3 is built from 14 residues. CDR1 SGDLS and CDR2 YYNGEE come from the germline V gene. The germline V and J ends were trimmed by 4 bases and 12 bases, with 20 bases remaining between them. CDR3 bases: TGTGCCAGCAGCTCCCGACCGACTCCTATAGGGCAGTTCTTC. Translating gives CASSSRPTPIGQFF.

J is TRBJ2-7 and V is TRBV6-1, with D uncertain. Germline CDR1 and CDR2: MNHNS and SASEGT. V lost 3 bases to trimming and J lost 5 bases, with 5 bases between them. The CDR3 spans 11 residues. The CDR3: CASSETHEQYF. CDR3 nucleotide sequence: TGTGCCAGCAGTGAGACTCACGAGCAGTACTTC.

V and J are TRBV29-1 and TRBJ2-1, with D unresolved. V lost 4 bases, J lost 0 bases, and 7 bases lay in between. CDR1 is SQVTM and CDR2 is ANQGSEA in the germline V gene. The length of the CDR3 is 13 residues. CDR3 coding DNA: TGCAGCGTTGTCACAAACTCCTACAATGAGCAGTTCTTC. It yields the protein CSVVTNSYNEQFF.

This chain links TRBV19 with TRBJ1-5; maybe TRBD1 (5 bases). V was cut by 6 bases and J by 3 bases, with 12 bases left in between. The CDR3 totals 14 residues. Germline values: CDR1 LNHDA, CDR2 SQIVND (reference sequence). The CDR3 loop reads CASSLGGTNQPQHF. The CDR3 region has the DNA TGTGCCAGTAGCTTGGGGGGGACCAATCAGCCCCAGCATTTT. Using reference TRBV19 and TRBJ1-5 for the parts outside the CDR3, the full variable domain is DGGITQSPKYLFRKEGQNVTLSCEQNLNHDAMYWYRQDPGQGLRLIYYSQIVNDFQKGDIAEGYSVSREKKESFPLTVTSAQKNPTAFYLCASSLGGTNQPQHFGDGTRLSIL.

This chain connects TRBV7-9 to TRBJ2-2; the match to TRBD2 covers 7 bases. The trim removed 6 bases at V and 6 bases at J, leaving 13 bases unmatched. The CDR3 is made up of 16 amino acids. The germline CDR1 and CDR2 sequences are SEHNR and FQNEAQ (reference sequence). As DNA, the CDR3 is TGTGCCAGCAGTAAAGACAGACTAGCTATGCCCGGGGAGCTGTTTTTT. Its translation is CASSKDRLAMPGELFF.

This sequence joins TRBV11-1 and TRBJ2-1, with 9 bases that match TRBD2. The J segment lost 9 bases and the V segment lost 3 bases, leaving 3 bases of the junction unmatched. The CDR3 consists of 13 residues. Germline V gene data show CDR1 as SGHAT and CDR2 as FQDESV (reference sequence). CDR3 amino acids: CASSFPTSGEQFF. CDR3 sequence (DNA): TGTGCCAGCAGCTTCCCGACTAGCGGTGAGCAGTTCTTC.